The following is a T cell receptor (beta chain) sequence with its context. Its cognate antigen is unknown. A much larger clone differs by one base, so this may be a read error. This sample is drawn from a study of T cell repertoires in cytomegalovirus infection. Across the whole study: Indications came from public TCR beta signatures; they pointed to CMV infection and to a matching HLA type.

Points from the study as a whole: The ex vivo response was dominated by HLA-C-restricted CMV-specific TCR beta clonotypes. Adding up the frequency of public TCR beta families identified people who carried CMV plus the relevant HLA.

The V gene's germline CDR1 is LNHDA and CDR2 SQIVND (reference sequence). CDR3 length: 13 amino acids. TCRdb redid the calling of the reads with MiXCR, one entry per CDR3 protein. Here the sample spans hundreds of thousands of distinct CDR3 sequences, around 24% being singletons. This rearrangement joins TRBV19 to TRBJ2-1; 7 bases match TRBD2. This clonotype was sampled from a human donor in good health (CMV status not recorded). Some clones in this sample may be carry-over from other donors' samples. Sequencing input: CD8+ T cells from PBMCs. In DNA form, the CDR3 reads TGTGTCAGTAGGACTAGTTCCTTCGGTGAGCAGTTCTTC. This codes for CVSRTSSFGEQFF.